These 32 T cell receptor beta chains share one sample of origin, sequenced in a study of T cells in Graves' hyperthyroidism and ophthalmopathy. TCR beta CDR3 regions were amplified from RNA. The HTBI set primed first-round TCR CDR3 RT-PCR. TCRdb called the multiplex PCR reads again in MiXCR, with one record for every CDR3 protein. The sample has over 500,000 distinct CDR3 sequences, about 15% seen once; the top ten hold about 31%. The specimen sequenced was blood. These receptors all stem from a woman between 25 and 40 years old with Graves' ophthalmopathy.

This clonotype came up a few times. CDR3 residues: CASSIGTGEETQYF. CDR3 coding DNA: TGCGCCAGCAGCATAGGGACAGGAGAAGAGACCCAGTACTTC. The genes are TRBV5-1 and TRBJ2-5; TRBD1 aligns across 8 bases. The CDR3 totals 14 residues. CDR1 and CDR2 (germline): SGHRS, YFSETQ. The trim removed 4 bases at V and 3 bases at J, leaving 5 bases unmatched. Together with reference TRBV5-1 and TRBJ2-5, the CDR3 gives the full variable domain: KAGVTQTPRYLIKTRGQQVTLSCSPISGHRSVSWYQQTPGQGLQFLFEYFSETQRNKGNFPGRFSGRQFSNSRSEMNVSTLELGDSALYLCASSIGTGEETQYFGPGTRLLVL.

This clonotype was seen only a few times. The rearrangement joins TRBV24-1 to TRBJ2-5; 12 nucleotides align to TRBD1. This CDR3 contains 16 residues. V dropped 4 bases and J dropped 5; count of bases not matched to a gene: 7. Germline V gene data show CDR1 as KGHDR and CDR2 as SFDVKD. The CDR3 here is CATSESGQGALETQYF. The DNA of the CDR3 is TGTGCCACCAGTGAATCGGGACAGGGGGCCCTGGAGACCCAGTACTTC.

The table lists this clonotype with a few counts. V is TRBV7-2 and J is TRBJ1-1, with D unresolved. The CDR3 runs 14 residues. Trimming took 3 bases from V and 1 from J, leaving 9 bases between them. Germline values: CDR1 SGHTA, CDR2 FQGNSA. CDR3 DNA: TGTGCCAGCAGCTTTGTAACACAGAACACTGAAGCTTTCTTT. This translates into CASSFVTQNTEAFF.

The rearrangement links TRBV5-1 to TRBJ2-3; perhaps TRBD2 as D (6 bases). Germline V gene lookup returns CDR1 SGHRS and CDR2 YFSETQ. V was clipped by 6 bases and J by 5 bases, with 13 bases between them. The CDR3 totals 13 residues. DNA of the CDR3: TGCGCCAGCATGGAGGGGACGAAAGATACGCAGTATTTT. This codes for CASMEGTKDTQYF.

To note about this clonotype: Just one base apart from a much larger clone, this may be a read error. This sequence joins TRBV7-2 and TRBJ2-7; possible D gene TRBD1, 6 bases. CDR1 is SGHTA, CDR2 FQGNSA, per germline. The ends were cut back, 3 bases at V and 3 bases at J, with 15 bases in the middle. The CDR3 runs 15 residues. CDR3 amino acids: CASSFVAGDLYEQYF. The CDR3 DNA follows: TGTGCCAGCAGCTTCGTGGCAGGGGATCTCTACGAGCAGTACTTC.

This clonotype was counted ten times or more. The chain couples TRBV11-2 to TRBJ2-7; 7 bases are a match to TRBD2. The CDR3 is 16 amino acids. The trim removed 4 bases at V and 5 bases at J, leaving 14 bases unmatched. From germline, CDR1 is SGHAT and CDR2 FQNNGV. This CDR3 is CASSYQAGRGPDEQYF. Written as DNA, the CDR3 is TGTGCCAGCAGCTATCAAGCGGGAAGAGGTCCTGACGAGCAGTACTTC.

Comment on this clonotype: A read error may be the cause here, since a much bigger clone is one base away. The chain has TRBV28 and TRBJ2-1; maybe TRBD2 (6 bases). The CDR3 has 16 amino acids. CDR1 is MDHEN, CDR2 SYDVKM, per germline. V was trimmed by 0 bases and J by 8 bases, leaving 17 bases between them. The CDR3 protein is CASSLWSRRAIDEQFF. The CDR3 DNA follows: TGTGCCAGCAGTTTATGGTCGAGGAGGGCCATAGATGAGCAGTTCTTC.

J is TRBJ2-3 and V is TRBV4-1, with a weak D call TRBD2 (5 bases). Trimming left V 1 base short and J 3 bases short, with 11 bases between. The CDR3 sequence is 15 residues long. CDR1 and CDR2 from the germline V gene are MGHRA and YSYEKL. The CDR3 here is CASSQAGIATDTQYF. CDR3 sequence (DNA): TGCGCCAGCAGCCAAGCGGGAATAGCGACAGATACGCAGTATTTT.

The V gene is TRBV28, the J gene TRBJ1-1; D may be TRBD1 (6 bases). V was trimmed by 3 bases and J by 1 base, leaving 9 bases between them. The CDR3 extends over 14 amino acids. In germline, CDR1 is MDHEN, CDR2 SYDVKM. The CDR3 sequence: CASSFWGQNTEAFF. CDR3 in DNA: TGTGCCAGCAGTTTCTGGGGGCAGAACACTGAAGCTTTCTTT.

There are many counts of this clonotype. This chain connects TRBV18 to TRBJ1-4; D gene uncertain. The V gene's germline CDR1 is KGHSH and CDR2 LQKENI. Deletions cut 4 bases from V and 6 bases from J, with 9 bases between. The CDR3 has 13 amino acids. The CDR3 here is CASSQGADEKLFF. The CDR3 region has the DNA TGTGCCAGCTCACAGGGAGCAGATGAAAAACTGTTTTTT.

This clonotype has only a few counts. J is TRBJ2-3 and V is TRBV6-1, with D possibly being TRBD1 or TRBD2 (5 bases each). V gave up 2 bases and J gave up 3 bases, with 18 bases separating them. Germline V gene lookup returns CDR1 MNHNS and CDR2 SASEGT. This CDR3 comprises 17 residues. The CDR3: CASSEPPEGLATDTQYF. The CDR3 DNA reads as TGTGCCAGCAGTGAACCGCCCGAGGGGCTAGCAACAGATACGCAGTATTTT.

The CDR3 region is CASSLSTAGGGDTQYF. The CDR3, as DNA: TGTGCCAGCAGTTTATCGACTGCGGGGGGGGGAGATACGCAGTATTTT. The chain carries TRBV27 and TRBJ2-3; 9 positions agree with TRBD2. The CDR3 is made up of 16 amino acids. The germline CDR1 and CDR2 sequences are MNHEY and SMNVEV (reference sequence). V gave up 0 bases and J gave up 5 bases; unmatched junction bases: 6.

This clonotype was observed a handful of times. The CDR3 nucleotides are TGCAGTGCCTCTAGGGGGGAAGGAGACAATCAGCCCCAGCATTTT. Its protein is CSASRGEGDNQPQHF. This chain connects TRBV20-1 to TRBJ1-5; possible D gene TRBD1, 6 bases. From germline, CDR1 is DFQATT and CDR2 SNEGSKA (reference sequence). CDR3 size: 15 residues. The ends were cut back, 6 bases at V and 3 bases at J, with 18 bases in the middle.

The sample holds many counts of this clonotype. The rearrangement links TRBV6-1 to TRBJ1-5, with D uncertain. V was pared by 7 bases and J by 6 bases, with 10 bases between. This CDR3 region has 12 residues. Germline values: CDR1 MNHNS, CDR2 SASEGT. In DNA, the CDR3 is TGTGCCAGCAAAACGCGAGCTCAGCCCCAGCATTTT. The encoded protein is CASKTRAQPQHF.

This clonotype came up a few times. The chain joins TRBV24-1 to TRBJ2-1, with 12 bases identical to TRBD2. CDR1 is KGHDR and CDR2 is SFDVKD in the germline V gene. The trim removed 9 bases at V and 6 bases at J, leaving 11 bases unmatched. The CDR3 has 16 amino acids. The CDR3 coding sequence is TGTGCCACCGGACTAGCGGGACCCATGGGGGGCAATGAGCAGTTCTTC. Amino acids: CATGLAGPMGGNEQFF.

This clonotype was observed many times. The chain couples TRBV5-1 to TRBJ2-3, with D perhaps matching TRBD2 (5 bases). This CDR3 comprises 16 residues. V lost 0 bases to trimming and J lost 2 bases, with 13 bases between them. Germline CDR1 and CDR2: SGHRS and YFSETQ. The chain's CDR3 is CASSLVGDYPTDTQYF. CDR3 nucleotides: TGCGCCAGCAGCTTGGTAGGCGACTACCCCACAGATACGCAGTATTTT.

This clonotype has a count of ten or more. The V and J genes are TRBV20-1 and TRBJ2-5, with 12 bases that match TRBD2. Trimming took 0 bases from V and 5 from J; bases not matched to a gene: 16. This CDR3 region has 19 residues. The germline V gene has CDR1 DFQATT and CDR2 SNEGSKA (reference sequence). The CDR3 nucleotides are TGCAGTGCTAGAGATCTCTTATGGGCTAGCGGGAGGGGGATGGAGACCCAGTACTTC. The encoded protein is CSARDLLWASGRGMETQYF.

This clonotype occurred many times. CDR3 protein: CAWSATGDEQFF. CDR3 sequence (DNA): TGTGCCTGGAGTGCGACAGGAGATGAGCAGTTCTTC. The chain couples TRBV30 to TRBJ2-1, with D possibly being TRBD1 (6 bases). CDR3 length: 12 residues. Trimming stripped 1 base from V and 8 bases from J, with 9 bases between. Per the germline V gene, CDR1 is GTSNPN and CDR2 is SVGIG (reference sequence).

This clonotype was recorded many times. This chain joins TRBV4-3 and TRBJ1-2; D is unclear. The CDR3 has 14 amino acids. From germline, CDR1 is LGHNA and CDR2 YSLEER. Trimming cost V 3 bases and J 3 bases, with 11 bases left between them. DNA of the CDR3: TGCGCCAGCAGCCAGACCTACGGAGACTATGGCTACACCTTC. This gives the protein CASSQTYGDYGYTF.

This chain uses TRBV7-2 with TRBJ2-2; TRBD2 agrees at 8 bases. With 5 bases clipped from V and 6 bases from J, the junction kept 11 bases outside the gene matches. In germline, CDR1 is SGHTA, CDR2 FQGNSA. The length of the CDR3 is 16 residues. The CDR3 region is CASSPQSGSRAGELFF. The CDR3 coding sequence is TGTGCCAGCAGCCCCCAGAGCGGGAGTAGGGCCGGGGAGCTGTTTTTT.

This clonotype showed up just a few times. V and J are TRBV7-8 and TRBJ1-5; tentative D call: TRBD1 (6 bases). Germline V lookup: CDR1 SGHVS, CDR2 FQNEAQ. Trimming removed 6 bases at V and 2 bases at J, with 17 bases between. The CDR3 totals 16 residues. CDR3 in DNA: TGTGCCAGCAGACGCTTCGCAGGGGATGGCAATCAGCCCCAGCATTTT. Protein sequence: CASRRFAGDGNQPQHF.

This clonotype came up a few times. The chain is built from TRBV15 and TRBJ1-2, with D uncertain. Trimming took off 0 bases at V and 1 base at J, with 9 bases between the two ends. The germline gives CDR1 LNHNV, CDR2 YYDKDF (reference sequence). The CDR3 consists of 15 residues. The chain's CDR3 is CATSRDRTLNYGYTF. The CDR3 region has the DNA TGTGCCACCAGCAGAGATCGGACTCTTAACTATGGCTACACCTTC.

This clonotype was seen ten or more times. This chain links TRBV20-1 with TRBJ2-2, with D maybe TRBD2 (5 bases). Trimming removed 1 base at V and 2 bases at J, with 8 bases between. The CDR3 totals 14 residues. Germline lookup yields CDR1 DFQATT and CDR2 SNEGSKA (reference sequence). DNA for the CDR3: TGCAGTGCTAGAGTGCGGGTTAACACCGGGGAGCTGTTTTTT. It yields the protein CSARVRVNTGELFF.

This clonotype was detected many times. The chain uses TRBV7-9 and TRBJ2-7; D gene ambiguous. The V end was cut by 1 base, the J end by 7 bases, with 11 bases between. In germline, CDR1 is SEHNR, CDR2 FQNEAQ (reference sequence). The CDR3 totals 13 residues. The CDR3 coding sequence is TGTGCCAGCAGCTTAGAGGGCCCTAGGGAGCAGTACTTC. Its protein is CASSLEGPREQYF.

This rearrangement joins TRBV29-1 to TRBJ1-1; D is possibly TRBD1 (5 bases). The CDR3 extends over 16 amino acids. Germline CDR1 and CDR2: SQVTM and ANQGSEA. The V end was cut by 6 bases, the J end by 0 bases, with 20 bases between. The CDR3 here is CSVPILRDLMNTEAFF. DNA of the CDR3: TGCAGCGTACCCATCCTCAGGGATCTGATGAACACTGAAGCTTTCTTT.

The chain uses TRBV12-3 or TRBV12-4 and TRBJ2-1, with 10 bases fitting TRBD2. The CDR3 length is 15 residues. With V trimmed by 6 bases and J by 0 bases, 2 bases remained unmatched. The CDR3 bases are TGTGCCAGCAGGCCTAGCGGGGGCTCCTACAATGAGCAGTTCTTC. It is translated as CASRPSGGSYNEQFF.

A few counts support this clonotype. The chain carries TRBV19 and TRBJ2-7, with 8 nucleotides matching TRBD1. The length of the CDR3 is 15 residues. V gave up 3 bases and J gave up 4 bases; unmatched junction bases: 8. Germline V gene data show CDR1 as LNHDA and CDR2 as SQIVND (reference sequence). CDR3 sequence reads: CASSIGTGRRYEQYF. The CDR3 nucleotides are TGTGCCAGTAGTATCGGGACAGGTCGGAGGTACGAGCAGTACTTC.

This clonotype occurred many times. The chain carries TRBV3-1 and TRBJ2-2; no definite D call. CDR3 length equals 13 residues. Per germline, CDR1 LGHDT and CDR2 YNNKEL (reference sequence). V lost 2 bases, J lost 1 base, and 2 bases lay in between. CDR3 sequence: CASSQQNTGELFF. The CDR3 nucleotides are TGTGCCAGCAGCCAACAGAACACCGGGGAGCTGTTTTTT.

The J gene is TRBJ2-7, the V gene TRBV2; D unresolved. The CDR3 is made up of 14 amino acids. Trimming took 4 bases from V and 0 from J, leaving 10 bases between them. Germline V gene data show CDR1 as SNHLY and CDR2 as FYNNEI. CDR3 bases: TGTGCCAGCAGTGCATTCAGAAGCTCCTACGAGCAGTACTTC. Protein product: CASSAFRSSYEQYF.

This clonotype showed up just a few times. The rearrangement joins TRBV5-4 to TRBJ2-4, with 10 bases aligning to TRBD1. Germline V lookup: CDR1 SGHNT, CDR2 YYREEE (reference sequence). CDR3 size: 15 residues. J gave up 8 bases and V 3 bases, and 8 bases lay outside the gene matches. The CDR3 is CASSSSGTGADIQYF. CDR3 nucleotides: TGTGCCAGCAGCTCCTCCGGGACAGGGGCTGACATTCAGTACTTC.

This clonotype was recorded many times. The chain recombines TRBV30 with TRBJ1-4; D remains unclear. The CDR3 covers 15 residues. Trimming took 1 base from V and 7 from J, leaving 16 bases between them. The germline gives CDR1 GTSNPN, CDR2 SVGIG (reference sequence). CDR3 nucleotide sequence: TGTGCCTGGAGTGGTTGGAGAGGAAGAAGTGAAAAACTGTTTTTT. Translated: CAWSGWRGRSEKLFF.

This clonotype was counted only a few times. This chain connects TRBV10-3 to TRBJ2-3; D may be TRBD1 (6 bases). Trimming pared 5 bases from V and 6 bases from J, leaving 12 bases between. Germline V gene sequence: CDR1 ENHRY, CDR2 SYGVKD. The CDR3 length is 13 residues. The CDR3 reads CAISTQGLDTQYF. DNA of the CDR3: TGTGCCATCAGTACACAGGGCTTGGATACGCAGTATTTT.